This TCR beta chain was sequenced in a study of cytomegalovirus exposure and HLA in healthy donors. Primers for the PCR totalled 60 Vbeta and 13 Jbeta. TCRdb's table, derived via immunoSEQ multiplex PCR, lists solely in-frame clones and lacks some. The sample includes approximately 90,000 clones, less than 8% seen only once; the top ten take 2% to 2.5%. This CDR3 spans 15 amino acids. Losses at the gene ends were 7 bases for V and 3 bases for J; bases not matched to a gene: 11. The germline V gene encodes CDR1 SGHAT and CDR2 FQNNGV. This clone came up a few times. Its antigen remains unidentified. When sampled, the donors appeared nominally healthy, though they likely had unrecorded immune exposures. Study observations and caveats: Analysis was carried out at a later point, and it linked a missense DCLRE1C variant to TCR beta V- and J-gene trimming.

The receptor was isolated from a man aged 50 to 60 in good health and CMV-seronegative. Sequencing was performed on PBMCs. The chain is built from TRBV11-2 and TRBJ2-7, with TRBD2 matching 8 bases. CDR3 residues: CASTRRGGYGYEQYF. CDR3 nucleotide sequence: TGTGCCAGCACCCGTCGGGGGGGTTACGGCTACGAGCAGTACTTC.